This section outlines one T cell receptor (beta chain) sequence together with its context. Its cognate antigen is unknown. One end of the junction fails to match germline, which may point to a read error. TCRdb analysed the 5' RACE reads with MiXCR anew, one entry per CDR3 protein. The sample holds under 500,000 distinct CDR3 sequences; approximately 14% are singletons and the top ten take about 1%. These data come from a study of identical twins. Study-wide results and limits: For cord blood, abundant beta clonotypes had fewer insertions, unlike memory repertoires, which showed none. Invariant MAIT and iNKT cells could partly confound zero-insertion analyses.

The same data also contributed to another study, on yellow fever vaccine responses in identical twins.

Sequenced material: CD4+ T cells sorted from blood. The receptor's source is a young woman in good health.

CDR3 region: CASSLKTDSEHFF. The CDR3 DNA reads TGTGCCAGCTCATTAAAGACGGACAGTGAGCACTTCTTC. The rearrangement joins TRBV12-3 or TRBV12-4 to TRBJ2-1, with a tentative D call TRBD1 (6 bases). This CDR3 region has 13 residues.